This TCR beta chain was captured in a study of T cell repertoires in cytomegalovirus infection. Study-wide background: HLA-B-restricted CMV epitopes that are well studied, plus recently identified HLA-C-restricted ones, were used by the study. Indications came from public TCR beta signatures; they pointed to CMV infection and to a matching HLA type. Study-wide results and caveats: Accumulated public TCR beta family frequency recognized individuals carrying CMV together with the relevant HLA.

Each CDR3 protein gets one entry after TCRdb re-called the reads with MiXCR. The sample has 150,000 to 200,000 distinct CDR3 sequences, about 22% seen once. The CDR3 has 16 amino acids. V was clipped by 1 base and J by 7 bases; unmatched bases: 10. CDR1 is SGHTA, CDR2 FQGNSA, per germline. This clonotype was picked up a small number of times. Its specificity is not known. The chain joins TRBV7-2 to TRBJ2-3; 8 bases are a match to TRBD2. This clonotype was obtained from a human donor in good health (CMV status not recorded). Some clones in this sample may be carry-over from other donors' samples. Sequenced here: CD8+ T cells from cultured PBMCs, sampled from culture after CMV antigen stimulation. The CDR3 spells CASSLVDGGAGNTQYF. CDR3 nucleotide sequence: TGTGCCAGCAGCTTAGTTGACGGGGGGGCCGGCAATACGCAGTATTTT.